A single sample gave rise to the 8 T cell receptor beta chains below, sequenced in a study of tumor and adjacent non-tumor tissue in lung cancer (dated by TCRdb to between 2018 and 2020). Bulk unsorted tissue served as the source for RNA extraction, and RNA quality was assessed using a NanoDrop ND-1000 and an Agilent 2100. For the normal lung samples, distant non-tumor tissue was collected more than 3 cm away from the tumor edge. The protocol used for the library was multiplex PCR. The sequencing machine was an Illumina HiSeq 2500. TCRbeta libraries were constructed through three rounds of nested PCR with primers (Table S4) according to protocols modified from ARM-PCR. TCRdb handled the public reads itself, with Q25 trimming in fastp and clone calling in MiXCR, and kept productive beta chains. Each entry merges the rows of one CDR3 protein and shows their most common DNA and genes. The sample table holds tens of thousands of distinct CDR3 sequences, of which roughly 62% were seen once. About 20% of the sample lies in the top ten.

Sequenced input: distant non-tumor lung tissue. The receptors here all came from a woman aged 40 to 50 with non-small cell lung cancer.

This clonotype was observed at least ten times. The chain has TRBV20-1 and TRBJ2-3; 12 nucleotides line up with TRBD2. The germline gives CDR1 DFQATT, CDR2 SNEGSKA (reference sequence). V trimming: 6 bases; J trimming: 5 bases; junction bases outside the gene matches: 9. This CDR3 has 15 amino acids. As DNA, the CDR3 is TGCAGTGCCCCGAACCTAGCGGGAGGGCGAGATACGCAGTATTTT. Residues: CSAPNLAGGRDTQYF.

The chain employs TRBV11-2 and TRBJ2-3, with TRBD1 matching 11 bases. V shed 4 bases and J 14 bases; nucleotides not matched to a gene: 5. The V gene's germline CDR1 is SGHAT and CDR2 FQNNGV. The CDR3 sequence is 12 residues long. The CDR3 spells CASSSSGTGGYF. CDR3 bases: TGTGCCAGCAGCTCATCCGGGACAGGGGGGTATTTT.

This clonotype was recorded a few times. With a much larger clone just one base away, this may be a read error. CDR3 coding DNA: TGTGCCAGCAGTCCACTAGGGGCTAGCGGGTTCAACGAGCAGTACTTC. Translated: CASSPLGASGFNEQYF. The V and J genes are TRBV28 and TRBJ2-7; 8 bases agree with TRBD2. The germline CDR1 and CDR2 sequences are MDHEN and SYDVKM. J lost 5 bases, V lost 5 bases, and 14 bases had no gene match. The CDR3 is 16 residues long.

Turning to this clonotype: This clone may be a read error of a much larger clone one base away. The chain combines TRBV20-1 with TRBJ2-2; the match to TRBD2 covers 14 bases. CDR3 size: 17 residues. In germline, CDR1 is DFQATT, CDR2 SNEGSKA (reference sequence). CDR3 DNA sequence: TGCAGAGCTAGACGCGGGACTAGCGGGAGTGGCACCGGGGAGCTGTTTTTT. As protein: CRARRGTSGSGTGELFF.

Concerning this clonotype itself: Being one base from a much bigger clone, this may be a read error. The conserved final phenylalanine or tryptophan is absent from the CDR3, which likely points to a read error. The chain employs TRBV5-1 and TRBJ2-1; D is ambiguous. This CDR3 spans 14 amino acids. Per germline, CDR1 SGHRS and CDR2 YFSETQ. V was clipped by 0 bases and J by 4 bases, with 8 bases between them. The CDR3 here is CASSLATEYNEQFL. The CDR3, as DNA: TGCGCCAGCAGCTTGGCGACGGAATACAATGAGCAGTTCCTC.

Comment on this clonotype: A clone one base away is much larger, so this may be a read error. The chain uses TRBV28 and TRBJ2-3; 7 nucleotides line up with TRBD1. CDR1 is MDHEN and CDR2 is SYDVKM in the germline V gene. This CDR3 has 14 amino acids. The CDR3 nucleotides read TGTACCAGCTCCGGACAGGACCAAACAGATACGCAGTATTTT. The encoded protein is CTSSGQDQTDTQYF.

This clonotype has a count of ten or more. The V gene is TRBV20-1, the J gene TRBJ2-3, with D perhaps matching TRBD1 (6 bases). Germline values: CDR1 DFQATT, CDR2 SNEGSKA (reference sequence). With 5 bases removed from V and 5 bases from J, the gap between germline ends came to 14 bases. The CDR3 extends over 13 amino acids. DNA for the CDR3: TGCAGTGCTCACCAATGGGGGCAAGATACGCAGTATTTT. It translates to CSAHQWGQDTQYF.

As to this clonotype: With a much larger clone just one base away, this may be a read error. The rearrangement joins TRBV5-6 to TRBJ2-3, with a weak D call TRBD1 (6 bases). This CDR3 is 14 amino acids long. Germline V lookup: CDR1 SGHDT, CDR2 YYEEEE. The CDR3 DNA is TGTGCCAGCAGCCCGGCCAGGGGAGCGCGGACGCAGTCTTTT. As protein: CASSPARGARTQSF.